Listed here are 25 T cell receptor beta chains from one sample, sequenced in a study of T-cell reconstitution after alpha-beta-depleted transplantation in children. TCRbeta library preparation incorporated unique molecular identifiers. TCRdb re-derived calls from the PCR reads in MiXCR, one entry per CDR3 protein. Of fewer than 750,000 distinct CDR3 sequences listed, 23% are singletons. The sample in question was PBMCs, mostly from graft donor cells, obtained 360 days after TCRalphabeta/CD19-depleted stem cell transplant. These receptors were obtained from a boy under three years old who had a stem cell transplant for acute myeloid leukemia, so the T cells may come from the graft donor.

This clonotype appeared many times. This sequence joins TRBV12-3 or TRBV12-4 and TRBJ1-6; D may be TRBD1 (5 bases). This CDR3 contains 15 residues. V was pared by 2 bases and J by 8 bases, with 13 bases between. The CDR3 DNA follows: TGTGCCAGCAGTTTAAGGAGGGACGGCGATTCACCCCTCCACTTT. It is translated as CASSLRRDGDSPLHF.

This clonotype was seen at least ten times. This chain links TRBV29-1 with TRBJ1-2, with D possibly matching TRBD1 (6 bases). CDR1 and CDR2 from the germline V gene are SQVTM and ANQGSEA. V gave up 3 bases and J gave up 2 bases, with 13 bases separating them. The CDR3 runs to 14 residues. CDR3 coding DNA: TGCAGCGTTGAGACAGGAACAACCAACTATGGCTACACCTTC. Protein sequence: CSVETGTTNYGYTF.

This rearrangement joins TRBV11-2 to TRBJ2-5; D is possibly TRBD1 (6 bases). The CDR3 has 14 residues. Looked up from germline, CDR1 is SGHAT and CDR2 is FQNNGV. V shed 4 bases and J shed 3 bases, with 12 bases lying between them. CDR3 loop: CASSSTGFEETQYF. The DNA for the CDR3 is TGTGCCAGCAGCTCCACAGGGTTCGAAGAGACCCAGTACTTC.

This clonotype was found a few times. The chain combines TRBV6-5 with TRBJ2-5; 8 positions match TRBD1. Germline values: CDR1 MNHEY, CDR2 SVGAGI. The CDR3 runs 16 residues. Germline trimming cut 2 bases from V and 5 bases from J; bases unmatched to any gene: 10. CDR3 amino acids: CASSYPGQGAVETQYF. In DNA form, the CDR3 reads TGTGCCAGCAGTTACCCCGGACAGGGCGCAGTGGAGACCCAGTACTTC.

The chain recombines TRBV4-1 with TRBJ2-7; D may correspond to TRBD1 or TRBD2 (6 bases each). The CDR3 is 13 amino acids. V lost 4 bases and J lost 8, with 15 bases in between. Germline V gene lookup returns CDR1 MGHRA and CDR2 YSYEKL. CDR3 region: CASSPTGAGQQYF. The CDR3, as DNA: TGCGCCAGCAGCCCTACGGGGGCAGGGCAGCAGTACTTC.

This clonotype has a handful of counts. The gene calls are TRBV6-1 and TRBJ1-4, with 7 positions matching TRBD1. The CDR3 has 15 residues. The V and J ends lost 6 bases and 3 bases, in that order; junction bases with no gene match: 7. CDR1 is MNHNS and CDR2 is SASEGT in the germline V gene. The CDR3 DNA reads as TGTGCCAGCAGCCCCCCGGGACAGCCTAATGAAAAACTGTTTTTT. Its translation: CASSPPGQPNEKLFF.

This clonotype was observed at least ten times. The chain has TRBV20-1 and TRBJ2-7, with D possibly being TRBD1 (6 bases). V gave up 6 bases and J gave up 3 bases, with 12 bases separating them. The CDR3 sequence is 12 residues long. CDR1 is DFQATT, CDR2 SNEGSKA, per germline (reference sequence). CDR3 in amino acids: CSARDIHYEQYV. In DNA, the CDR3 is TGCAGTGCCCGGGACATCCACTACGAGCAGTACGTC.

There are a few counts of this clonotype. The chain is built from TRBV7-9 and TRBJ2-1, with unresolved D. Germline values: CDR1 SEHNR, CDR2 FQNEAQ (reference sequence). Trimming shortened V by 1 base and J by 15 bases, and 10 bases separated the two germline ends. This CDR3 spans 11 amino acids. CDR3: CASSLETPTFF. The CDR3, as DNA: TGTGCCAGCAGCTTAGAGACCCCCACGTTCTTC.

The chain carries TRBV29-1 and TRBJ2-3; D is perhaps TRBD1 or TRBD2 (5 bases each). The CDR3 length is 14 residues. The germline gives CDR1 SQVTM, CDR2 ANQGSEA. V was clipped by 8 bases and J by 2 bases, with 17 bases between them. The CDR3 spells CSTLGGLVTDTQYF. The CDR3 DNA reads as TGCAGCACGCTTGGGGGTCTCGTCACAGATACGCAGTATTTT.

This clonotype was detected ten times or more. V usage is TRBV24-1 and J usage is TRBJ2-1, with TRBD2 matching 8 bases. Germline CDR1 and CDR2: KGHDR and SFDVKD. This CDR3 spans 14 amino acids. V lost 9 bases and J lost 4; bases outside the gene matches: 7. CDR3 DNA: TGTGCCACCCAACCGGGGGGGCGTTACAATGAGCAGTTCTTC. Encoded protein: CATQPGGRYNEQFF.

V is TRBV20-1 and J is TRBJ2-2; 8 bases agree with TRBD2. J was trimmed by 7 bases and V by 2 bases; bases with no gene match: 6. The length of the CDR3 is 14 residues. Germline V gene lookup returns CDR1 DFQATT and CDR2 SNEGSKA (reference sequence). The CDR3 spells CSARWLAGRGELFF. DNA of the CDR3: TGCAGTGCTAGATGGCTAGCGGGCCGCGGGGAGCTGTTTTTT.

This clonotype was picked up a small number of times. V gene TRBV6-1 combines with J gene TRBJ2-7; 11 nucleotides align to TRBD1. CDR1 and CDR2 from the germline V gene are MNHNS and SASEGT. Germline trimming cut 8 bases from V and 1 base from J; bases unmatched to any gene: 4. The CDR3 totals 14 residues. The CDR3 DNA sequence: TGTGCCAGCGGACAGGGGGCCGGGTCCTACGAGCAGTACTTC. This gives the protein CASGQGAGSYEQYF.

The J gene is TRBJ2-2, the V gene TRBV7-6, with TRBD1 identical over 8 bases. Germline loops: CDR1 SGHVS, CDR2 FNYEAQ. The V gene end was trimmed by 6 bases and the J gene end by 4 bases; junction bases not matched to a gene: 1. The CDR3 covers 13 residues. The DNA of the CDR3 is TGTGCCAGCAGGGGGACAGGCACCGGGGAGCTGTTTTTT. It codes for CASRGTGTGELFF.

This clonotype has just a few counts. This chain uses TRBV7-9 with TRBJ2-5; 11 bases map to TRBD2. CDR1 is SEHNR, CDR2 FQNEAQ, per germline (reference sequence). This CDR3 has 15 amino acids. V trimming: 4 bases; J trimming: 4 bases; junction bases outside the gene matches: 5. The CDR3 region is CASSSTSGVGETQYF. Here the CDR3 DNA reads TGTGCCAGCAGCTCGACTAGCGGGGTTGGAGAGACCCAGTACTTC.

The count of this clonotype is one. CDR3 in DNA: TGTGCCAGCAGCGCGATGGGCCTTGGAGCCAAAAACATTCAGTACTTC. Translating gives CASSAMGLGAKNIQYF. The chain recombines TRBV11-2 with TRBJ2-4; no reliable D call. CDR3 size: 16 residues. V gave up 5 bases and J gave up 0 bases, with 14 bases separating them. The germline gives CDR1 SGHAT, CDR2 FQNNGV. Based on the CDR3 plus reference TRBV11-2 and TRBJ2-4, the full variable domain is EAGVAQSPRYKIIEKRQSVAFWCNPISGHATLYWYQQILGQGPKLLIQFQNNGVVDDSQLPKDRFSAERLKGVDSTLKIQPAKLEDSAVYLCASSAMGLGAKNIQYFGAGTRLSVL.

In this sample, this clonotype turned up a few times. The CDR3 loop reads CAISPTGNYEQYV. For the CDR3, the DNA is TGTGCCATCAGCCCGACAGGGAACTACGAGCAGTACGTC. The chain joins TRBV10-3 to TRBJ2-7; 7 nucleotides agree with TRBD1. There are 13 residues in the CDR3. Germline V gene lookup returns CDR1 ENHRY and CDR2 SYGVKD. After removal of 6 bases from V and 3 bases from J, the junction contained 5 bases not matched to a gene.

In this sample, this clonotype turned up a few times. This chain links TRBV20-1 with TRBJ2-7; 7 bases agree with TRBD1. Germline loops: CDR1 DFQATT, CDR2 SNEGSKA (reference sequence). This CDR3 has 15 amino acids. The junction had 8 bases not matched to a gene; V was cut back by 1 base and J by 2 bases. The CDR3 DNA follows: TGCAGTGCTAGAGGGGTCCGGGACAGAGCCTACGAGCAGTACTTC. Residues: CSARGVRDRAYEQYF.

CDR3 DNA sequence: TGCAGTGCTAGGGGGACAGAGCCTTCTTTAGAAAAACTGTTTTTT. Its protein is CSARGTEPSLEKLFF. This chain connects TRBV20-1 to TRBJ1-4; 7 nucleotides align to TRBD1. The V and J ends lost 3 bases and 8 bases, in that order; junction bases with no gene match: 12. CDR1 and CDR2 (germline): DFQATT, SNEGSKA (reference sequence). This CDR3 is 15 amino acids long.

The table lists this clonotype with a count of one. The V gene is TRBV9, the J gene TRBJ2-7, with D perhaps TRBD1 or TRBD2 (5 bases each). This CDR3 has 15 residues. V dropped 0 bases and J dropped 2 bases, with 12 bases sitting between them. CDR1 SGDLS and CDR2 YYNGEE come from the germline V gene. The CDR3 sequence: CASSVGKRGPYEQYV. CDR3 DNA sequence: TGTGCCAGCAGCGTAGGGAAGAGGGGACCCTACGAGCAGTACGTC.

This clonotype was seen more than once but under ten times. The chain has TRBV20-1 and TRBJ1-6; 8 bases fit TRBD1. CDR3 length: 11 amino acids. The V gene's germline CDR1 is DFQATT and CDR2 SNEGSKA (reference sequence). Trimming took 4 bases from V and 10 from J; bases not matched to a gene: 0. The CDR3 coding sequence is TGCAGTGCTACAGGGGGCTCACCCCTCCACTTT. Residues: CSATGGSPLHF.

This clonotype was picked up a small number of times. The rearrangement uses TRBV18 and TRBJ1-3; a possible D gene is TRBD1 (5 bases). Germline CDR1 and CDR2: KGHSH and LQKENI. V gave up 3 bases and J gave up 8 bases, with 11 bases separating them. The CDR3 is 13 amino acids. CDR3 sequence (DNA): TGTGCCAGCTCACCCGGACTGGGGGACACCATATATTTT. This translates into CASSPGLGDTIYF.

This clonotype was observed a handful of times. The chain employs TRBV7-2 and TRBJ2-3; D tentatively fits TRBD1 or TRBD2 (5 bases each). Germline CDR1 SGHTA, CDR2 FQGNSA. V was clipped by 6 bases and J by 4 bases, with 17 bases between them. The length of the CDR3 is 15 residues. The CDR3 DNA follows: TGTGCCAGCAGAGGGGAGCGGATTACGTCAGATACGCAGTATTTT. It translates to CASRGERITSDTQYF.

V and J are TRBV7-2 and TRBJ2-6; the D is unclear. Trimming removed 5 bases at V and 1 base at J, with 9 bases between. Germline V lookup: CDR1 SGHTA, CDR2 FQGNSA. This CDR3 has 15 amino acids. The DNA for the CDR3 is TGTGCCAGCAGCCGAAGCCCGTCTGGGGCCAACGTCCTGACTTTC. It translates to CASSRSPSGANVLTF.

This clonotype was counted many times. The V and J genes are TRBV5-6 and TRBJ2-7; D perhaps matches TRBD2 (6 bases). The CDR3 consists of 15 residues. Trimming pared 4 bases from V and 0 bases from J, leaving 14 bases between. Germline V lookup: CDR1 SGHDT, CDR2 YYEEEE. The CDR3 is CASSRGGQSSYEQYV. The DNA of the CDR3 is TGTGCCAGCAGCCGAGGAGGGCAAAGCTCCTACGAGCAGTACGTC.

The chain combines TRBV3-1 with TRBJ2-3; TRBD2 aligns across 13 bases. Germline V gene sequence: CDR1 LGHDT, CDR2 YNNKEL (reference sequence). The CDR3 runs 16 residues. The junction had 5 bases not matched to a gene; V was cut back by 4 bases and J by 4 bases. CDR3 coding DNA: TGTGCCAGCAGCCCGGGACTAGCGGGGCCGGCAGATACGCAGTATTTT. Translated, it gives CASSPGLAGPADTQYF.